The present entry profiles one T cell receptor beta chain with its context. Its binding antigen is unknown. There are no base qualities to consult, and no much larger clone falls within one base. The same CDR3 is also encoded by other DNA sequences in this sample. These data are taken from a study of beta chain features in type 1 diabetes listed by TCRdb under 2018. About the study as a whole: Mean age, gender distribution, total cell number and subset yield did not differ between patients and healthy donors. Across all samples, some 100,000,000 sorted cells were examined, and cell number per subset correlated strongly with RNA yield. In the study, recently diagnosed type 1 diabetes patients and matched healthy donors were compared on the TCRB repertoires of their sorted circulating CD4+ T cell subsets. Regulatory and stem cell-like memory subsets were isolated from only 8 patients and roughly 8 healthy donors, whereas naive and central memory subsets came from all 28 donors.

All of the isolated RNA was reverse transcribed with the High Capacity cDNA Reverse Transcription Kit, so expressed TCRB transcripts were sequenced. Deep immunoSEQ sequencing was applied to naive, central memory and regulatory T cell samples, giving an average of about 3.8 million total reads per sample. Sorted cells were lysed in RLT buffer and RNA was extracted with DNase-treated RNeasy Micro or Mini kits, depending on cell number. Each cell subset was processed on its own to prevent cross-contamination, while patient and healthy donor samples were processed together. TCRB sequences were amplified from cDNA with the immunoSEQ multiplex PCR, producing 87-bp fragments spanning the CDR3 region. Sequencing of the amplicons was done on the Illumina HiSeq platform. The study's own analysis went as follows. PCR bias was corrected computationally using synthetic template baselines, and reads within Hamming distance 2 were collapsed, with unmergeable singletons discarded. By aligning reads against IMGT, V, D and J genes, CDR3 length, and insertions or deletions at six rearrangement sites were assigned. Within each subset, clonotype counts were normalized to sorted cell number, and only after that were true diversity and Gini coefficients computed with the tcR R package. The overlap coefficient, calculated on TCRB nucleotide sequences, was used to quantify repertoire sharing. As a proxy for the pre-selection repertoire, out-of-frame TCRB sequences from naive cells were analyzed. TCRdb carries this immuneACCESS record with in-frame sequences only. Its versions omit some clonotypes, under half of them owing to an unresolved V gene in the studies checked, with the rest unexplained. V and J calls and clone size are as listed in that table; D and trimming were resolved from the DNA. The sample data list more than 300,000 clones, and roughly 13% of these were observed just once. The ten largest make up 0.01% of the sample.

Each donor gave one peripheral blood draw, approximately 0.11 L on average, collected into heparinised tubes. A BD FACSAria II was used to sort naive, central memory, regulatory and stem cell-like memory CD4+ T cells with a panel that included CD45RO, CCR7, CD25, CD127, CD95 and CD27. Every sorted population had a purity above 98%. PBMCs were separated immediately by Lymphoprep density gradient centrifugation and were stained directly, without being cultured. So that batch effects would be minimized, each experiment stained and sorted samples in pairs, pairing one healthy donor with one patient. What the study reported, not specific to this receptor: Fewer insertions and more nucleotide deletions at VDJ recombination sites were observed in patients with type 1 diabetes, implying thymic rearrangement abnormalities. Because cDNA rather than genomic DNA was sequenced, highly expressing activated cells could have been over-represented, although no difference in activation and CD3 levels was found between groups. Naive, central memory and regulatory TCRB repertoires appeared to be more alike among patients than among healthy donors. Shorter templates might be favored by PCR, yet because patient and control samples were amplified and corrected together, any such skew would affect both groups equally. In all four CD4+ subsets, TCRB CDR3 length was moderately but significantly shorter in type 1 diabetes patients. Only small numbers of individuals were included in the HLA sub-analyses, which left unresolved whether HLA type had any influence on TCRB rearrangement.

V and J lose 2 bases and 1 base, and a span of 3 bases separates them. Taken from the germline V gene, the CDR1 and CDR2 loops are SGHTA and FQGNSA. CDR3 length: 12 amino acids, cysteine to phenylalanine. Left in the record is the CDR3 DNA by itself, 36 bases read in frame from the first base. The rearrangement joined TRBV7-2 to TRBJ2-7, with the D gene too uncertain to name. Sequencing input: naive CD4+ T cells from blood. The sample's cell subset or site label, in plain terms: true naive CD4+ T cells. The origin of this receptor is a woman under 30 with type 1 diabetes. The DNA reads TGTGCCAGCAGCTTAACTTCCTACGAGCAGTACTTC. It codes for CASSLTSYEQYF.